The 9 T cell receptor beta chains reported below all come from one sample, sequenced in a study of T cells in Graves' hyperthyroidism and ophthalmopathy. Amplified TCR beta CDR3 regions came from RNA transcripts. During a first-round RT-PCR of the TCR CDR3, the HTBI primer set was used. TCRdb itself ran the multiplex PCR reads through MiXCR, one entry per CDR3 protein. This sample yields about 400,000 distinct CDR3 sequences, of which roughly 15% are seen a single time; approximately 19% belongs to the top ten. Input material: blood. The receptors come from a woman aged 55-70 years with Graves' ophthalmopathy.

This clonotype was picked up a small number of times. The rearrangement joins TRBV27 to TRBJ2-2; perhaps TRBD1 as D (5 bases). V dropped 6 bases and J dropped 5 bases, with 13 bases sitting between them. Germline V gene data show CDR1 as MNHEY and CDR2 as SMNVEV (reference sequence). This CDR3 contains 14 residues. In DNA, the CDR3 is TGTGCCAGCAGCTCAACAGGTTGGACCGGGGAGCTGTTTTTT. This translates into CASSSTGWTGELFF.

The J gene is TRBJ2-6, the V gene TRBV5-6, with D uncertain. This CDR3 has 15 residues. Trimming cost V 4 bases and J 0 bases, with 8 bases left between them. Germline V gives CDR1 SGHDT, CDR2 YYEEEE. Written as DNA, the CDR3 is TGTGCCAGCAGCCTAGACACCTCTGGGGCCAACGTCCTGACTTTC. Encoded protein: CASSLDTSGANVLTF.

V and J are TRBV30 and TRBJ1-2; 7 bases map to TRBD1. J gave up 3 bases and V 4 bases, and 11 bases lay outside the gene matches. This CDR3 has 15 amino acids. CDR1 is GTSNPN and CDR2 is SVGIG in the germline V gene (reference sequence). The CDR3 nucleotides read TGTGCCTGGAACGGTAGAGGGGGCGCCGACTATGGCTACACCTTC. Its translation: CAWNGRGGADYGYTF.

This clonotype was counted at least ten times. The chain combines TRBV12-3 or TRBV12-4 with TRBJ1-2, with TRBD1 as a possible D gene (5 bases). This CDR3 has 16 residues. Trimming shortened V by 3 bases and J by 7 bases, and 21 bases separated the two germline ends. CDR3 amino acids: CASSFVGHRLGGGYTF. DNA of the CDR3: TGTGCCAGCAGTTTCGTCGGACACCGCCTTGGGGGTGGCTACACCTTC.

The chain carries TRBV19 and TRBJ2-1; a weak D match, TRBD1 (6 bases). Between the trimmed V and J ends, which lost 3 bases and 4 bases, there was a span of 13 bases. Germline V lookup: CDR1 LNHDA, CDR2 SQIVND (reference sequence). This CDR3 spans 15 amino acids. In DNA form, the CDR3 reads TGTGCCAGTAGTATCTCCAGGGGCCCATACAATGAGCAGTTCTTC. Protein sequence: CASSISRGPYNEQFF.

This clonotype showed up just a few times. The chain employs TRBV27 and TRBJ1-5; D perhaps matches TRBD1 (5 bases). The V and J ends lost 5 bases and 9 bases respectively, with 23 bases between them. The germline CDR1 and CDR2 sequences are MNHEY and SMNVEV (reference sequence). CDR3 size: 16 residues. The CDR3 is CASSPTFDSGGWPQHF. CDR3 sequence (DNA): TGTGCCAGCAGTCCCACCTTTGACAGTGGGGGATGGCCCCAGCATTTT.

The CDR3 loop reads CASSLSGSYNSPLHF. The CDR3 DNA reads TGCGCCAGCAGCTTGTCCGGCTCCTATAATTCACCCCTCCACTTT. The chain links TRBV5-1 to TRBJ1-6; D not resolved. The CDR3 is 15 residues long. The ends were cut back, 1 base at V and 0 bases at J, with 5 bases in the middle. Germline-derived CDR1 and CDR2 are SGHRS and YFSETQ. The full variable domain, with the rest looked up from reference TRBV5-1 and TRBJ1-6, is KAGVTQTPRYLIKTRGQQVTLSCSPISGHRSVSWYQQTPGQGLQFLFEYFSETQRNKGNFPGRFSGRQFSNSRSEMNVSTLELGDSALYLCASSLSGSYNSPLHFGNGTRLTVT.

There are many counts of this clonotype. The chain links TRBV3-1 to TRBJ2-1; D is unclear. CDR3 length: 15 amino acids. Germline CDR1 is LGHDT and CDR2 is YNNKEL (reference sequence). V lost 0 bases to trimming and J lost 2 bases, with 8 bases between them. CDR3 amino acids: CASSQEESPYNEQFF. In nucleotides, the CDR3 is TGTGCCAGCAGCCAAGAGGAGTCCCCCTACAATGAGCAGTTCTTC.

This clonotype was counted between two and nine times. The chain is built from TRBV7-9 and TRBJ2-1; D unresolved. Germline V CDR1 and CDR2: SEHNR, FQNEAQ (reference sequence). The CDR3 loop spans 13 amino acids. The V end was cut by 5 bases, the J end by 12 bases, with 17 bases between. CDR3 amino acids: CASSRSLETRQFF. For the CDR3, the DNA is TGTGCCAGCAGCCGCTCACTTGAAACCCGGCAGTTCTTC.